This TCR beta chain was captured in a study of T cells in Graves' hyperthyroidism and ophthalmopathy. The CDR3 extends over 16 amino acids. Germline V lookup: CDR1 SGDLS, CDR2 YYNGEE. V lost 0 bases, J lost 5 bases, and 2 bases stayed unmatched. This clonotype appeared many times. Amplification of TCR beta CDR3 regions used RNA as the template. The TCR CDR3 was amplified in a first-round RT-PCR using the HTBI primer set. Using its own MiXCR run on the multiplex PCR reads, TCRdb lists one record per CDR3 protein. The table has 500,000 to 650,000 distinct CDR3 sequences, just under 20% seen once. Each person with ophthalmopathy scored at least 3 on the Clinical Activity Score, reached NOSPECS grade 4 or higher, and had been ill under 3 months. Clinicians diagnosed patients from clinical symptoms, serum thyroxine and TRAb, thyroid ultrasound and orbital computed tomography.

The sequenced sample consisted of blood. This clonotype originated in a man aged 40-55 years with Graves' ophthalmopathy. The genes are TRBV9 and TRBJ2-2, with 12 nucleotides matching TRBD2. The CDR3 nucleotides are TGTGCCAGCAGCGTAGGGACTAGCGGGAAGACCGGGGAGCTGTTTTTT. Encoded protein: CASSVGTSGKTGELFF.